This paragraph covers one T cell receptor (beta chain) sequence. Antigen unknown. This sample was included in a study of beta chain features in type 1 diabetes. About the research overall: There were approximately 100,000,000 sorted cells examined across all samples. Study-level points and caveats: The study found moderately but significantly shorter TCRB CDR3s in all four CD4+ subsets of Type 1 diabetes patients.

Expressed TCRB transcripts were sequenced because the isolated RNA had all been reverse transcribed beforehand. Some clones are missing from TCRdb's copy, which holds only in-frame ones; the method was immunoSEQ multiplex PCR. The sample has 600,000 to 700,000 clones; approximately 13% are singletons. This CDR3 is 14 amino acids long. Per germline, CDR1 LNHNV and CDR2 YYDKDF (reference sequence). V dropped 1 base and J dropped 5 bases, with 8 bases sitting between them. The sequenced sample consisted of naive CD4+ T cells from blood. This clonotype was sampled from a man aged 25-45 years with type 1 diabetes. The chain employs TRBV15 and TRBJ1-4; TRBD1 is a possible D gene (5 bases). This CDR3 reads CATSRVKGNEKLFF. The CDR3 DNA reads TGTGCCACCAGCAGAGTTAAGGGGAATGAAAAACTGTTTTTT.